One and the same sample provided the 15 T cell receptor beta chains below, sequenced in a study of metastatic and nonmetastatic thyroid tumors (dated by TCRdb to 2020 to 2022). Before undergoing thyroid surgery, none of the patients had been given any kind of treatment. The method behind the library was PCR. Sequencing was performed on an Illumina HiSeq 4000. TCRdb reran the public reads through fastp at Q25 and MiXCR, keeping productive beta chains. This sample lists 43,000 or so clones; roughly 16% were detected once. Of the sample, about 20% is held by the ten largest clones. Sequencing used blood. The receptors shown here come from a female donor with papillary thyroid cancer or a benign thyroid nodule (not recorded which). Some clones in this sample may be carry-over from other donors' samples.

This clone was detected many times. The chain couples TRBV19 to TRBJ1-5; TRBD1 aligns across 11 bases. V lost 8 bases, J lost 4 bases, and 4 bases stayed unmatched. From germline, CDR1 is LNHDA and CDR2 SQIVND (reference sequence). The CDR3 extends over 14 amino acids. The DNA of the CDR3 is TGTGCCAGTTCTGGGACAGGGGGGAATCAGCCCCAGCATTTT. Translation: CASSGTGGNQPQHF.

This clone has a count of ten or more. The chain has TRBV9 and TRBJ1-5; TRBD1 agrees at 7 bases. The V and J ends lost 0 bases and 1 base, in that order; junction bases with no gene match: 4. This CDR3 is built from 16 residues. Germline lookup yields CDR1 SGDLS and CDR2 YYNGEE. The chain's CDR3 is CASSVGPGGSNQPQHF. CDR3 bases: TGTGCCAGCAGCGTAGGCCCAGGGGGGAGCAATCAGCCCCAGCATTTT.

As for this clone: This may come from a read error, since a much larger clone is one base off. The rearrangement links TRBV27 to TRBJ2-1; D unresolved. The CDR3 contains 13 residues. Germline loops: CDR1 MNHEY, CDR2 SMNVEV (reference sequence). V was pared by 3 bases and J by 7 bases, with 10 bases between. The CDR3 is CASSLIGNNEQFF. The CDR3 DNA is TGTGCCAGCAGTTTGATTGGTAATAATGAGCAGTTCTTC.

This clone was counted ten times or more. This sequence joins TRBV2 and TRBJ2-7; 12 bases fit TRBD2. The germline gives CDR1 SNHLY, CDR2 FYNNEI. Unmatched junction bases numbered 7, after V lost 4 bases and J lost 3 bases. This CDR3 contains 16 residues. CDR3 sequence reads: CASSASTSGRGYEQYF. The CDR3 bases are TGTGCCAGCAGTGCGTCGACTAGCGGGAGAGGCTACGAGCAGTACTTC.

This clone was counted at least ten times. This sequence joins TRBV11-2 and TRBJ2-5; D unresolved. Germline V gene sequence: CDR1 SGHAT, CDR2 FQNNGV. This CDR3 region has 13 residues. Trimming cost V 5 bases and J 5 bases, with 12 bases left between them. CDR3 residues: CASSDFTYETQYF. CDR3 DNA sequence: TGTGCCAGCAGCGACTTCACCTACGAGACCCAGTACTTC. Based on the CDR3 plus reference TRBV11-2 and TRBJ2-5, the full variable domain is EAGVAQSPRYKIIEKRQSVAFWCNPISGHATLYWYQQILGQGPKLLIQFQNNGVVDDSQLPKDRFSAERLKGVDSTLKIQPAKLEDSAVYLCASSDFTYETQYFGPGTRLLVL.

This clone showed up just a few times. This chain connects TRBV28 to TRBJ1-3; 7 bases are a match to TRBD1. The J segment lost 0 bases and the V segment lost 4 bases, leaving 6 bases of the junction unmatched. The CDR3 is 16 residues long. Germline CDR1 reads MDHEN; CDR2 reads SYDVKM. Here the CDR3 DNA reads TGTGCCAGCAGTTCAGACAGGGACTACTCTGGAAACACCATATATTTT. It yields the protein CASSSDRDYSGNTIYF.

There are a few counts of this clone. The chain is built from TRBV19 and TRBJ1-1; D gene unclear. The V gene's germline CDR1 is LNHDA and CDR2 SQIVND (reference sequence). Deletions cut 10 bases from V and 2 bases from J, with 20 bases between. This CDR3 is built from 15 residues. The CDR3 nucleotides read TGTGCCACCGCCCCGGTCTCCCGATTTAACACTGAAGCTTTCTTT. Translated, it gives CATAPVSRFNTEAFF. The whole variable domain, filled in from reference TRBV19 and TRBJ1-1, reads DGGITQSPKYLFRKEGQNVTLSCEQNLNHDAMYWYRQDPGQGLRLIYYSQIVNDFQKGDIAEGYSVSREKKESFPLTVTSAQKNPTAFYLCATAPVSRFNTEAFFGQGTRLTVV.

At least ten counts were recorded for this clone. The chain couples TRBV12-3 or TRBV12-4 to TRBJ2-7; 9 nucleotides match TRBD1. The CDR3 contains 14 residues. J gave up 6 bases and V 3 bases, and 6 bases lay outside the gene matches. The CDR3 sequence: CASSLTGGRSEQYF. CDR3 coding DNA: TGTGCCAGCAGTTTGACAGGGGGTCGTAGCGAGCAGTACTTC.

The chain has TRBV6-1 and TRBJ2-3; 8 nucleotides line up with TRBD2. The CDR3 loop spans 15 amino acids. The V gene's germline CDR1 is MNHNS and CDR2 SASEGT. V was pared by 6 bases and J by 3 bases, with 8 bases of the junction left unmatched. The CDR3, as DNA: TGTGCCAGCAGAAGAGCGGGAGACAAAACAGATACGCAGTATTTT. Amino acids: CASRRAGDKTDTQYF.

This clone has more than one count but fewer than ten. V gene TRBV6-1 combines with J gene TRBJ2-5, with TRBD2 matching 12 bases. CDR3 length: 15 amino acids. The germline CDR1 and CDR2 sequences are MNHNS and SASEGT. J gave up 3 bases and V 6 bases, and 5 bases lay outside the gene matches. The DNA for the CDR3 is TGTGCCAGCAGCCCAAGACTAGCGGGGGAAGAGACCCAGTACTTC. This translates into CASSPRLAGEETQYF.

About this clone itself: Just one base apart from a much larger clone, this may be a read error. The V call is TRBV7-9, the J call TRBJ2-2; 8 bases are shared with TRBD2. The CDR3 has 15 residues. Germline V gives CDR1 SEHNR, CDR2 FQNEAQ (reference sequence). The CDR3: CASSQLRGAYGEPFF. The CDR3 bases are TGTGCCAGCAGCCAATTGCGGGGGGCGTACGGGGAGCCGTTTTTT.

The V and J genes are TRBV6-1 and TRBJ2-5; D may be TRBD2 (6 bases). The CDR3 sequence is 18 residues long. From germline, CDR1 is MNHNS and CDR2 SASEGT. With 10 bases removed from V and 1 base from J, the gap between germline ends came to 28 bases. CDR3 region: CAISNNAGQRVGQETQYF. CDR3 in DNA: TGTGCCATCAGCAACAATGCGGGGCAGAGGGTTGGCCAAGAGACCCAGTACTTC.

This clone was picked up many times. Here the CDR3 DNA reads TGTGCCAGCAGCTGGGGACTAGCGGGGGCAGATACGCAGTATTTT. Amino acid sequence: CASSWGLAGADTQYF. V gene TRBV6-1 combines with J gene TRBJ2-3, with 14 bases aligning to TRBD2. V dropped 6 bases and J dropped 4; count of bases not matched to a gene: 3. The germline V gene has CDR1 MNHNS and CDR2 SASEGT. The length of the CDR3 is 15 residues.

This clone was detected many times. The genes are TRBV28 and TRBJ2-7, with D unresolved. V gave up 5 bases and J gave up 3 bases, with 8 bases separating them. Germline loops: CDR1 MDHEN, CDR2 SYDVKM. The CDR3 spans 12 residues. The CDR3 nucleotides are TGTGCCAGCAGTACCTCTTACTACGAGCAGTACTTC. This gives the protein CASSTSYYEQYF.

This clone was counted ten times or more. The chain joins TRBV7-8 to TRBJ2-2, with a possible D match to TRBD1 (6 bases). The CDR3 spans 14 residues. From germline, CDR1 is SGHVS and CDR2 FQNEAQ. Trimming left V 5 bases short and J 4 bases short, with 11 bases between. The CDR3 DNA reads as TGTGCCAGCAGCCAACAGGGAGTCACCGGGGAGCTGTTTTTT. This codes for CASSQQGVTGELFF.